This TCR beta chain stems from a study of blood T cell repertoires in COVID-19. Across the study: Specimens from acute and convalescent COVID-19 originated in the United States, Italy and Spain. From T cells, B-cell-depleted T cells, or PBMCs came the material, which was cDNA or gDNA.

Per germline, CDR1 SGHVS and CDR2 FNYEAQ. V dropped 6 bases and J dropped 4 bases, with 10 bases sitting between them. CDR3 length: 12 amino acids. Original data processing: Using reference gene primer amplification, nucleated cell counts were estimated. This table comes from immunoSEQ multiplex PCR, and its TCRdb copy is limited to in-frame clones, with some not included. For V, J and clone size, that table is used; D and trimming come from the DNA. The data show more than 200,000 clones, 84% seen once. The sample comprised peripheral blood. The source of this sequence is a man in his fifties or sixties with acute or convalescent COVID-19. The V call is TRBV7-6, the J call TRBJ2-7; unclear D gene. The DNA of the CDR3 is TGTGCCAGCAGGGGCGATTGGTACGAGCAGTACTTC. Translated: CASRGDWYEQYF.